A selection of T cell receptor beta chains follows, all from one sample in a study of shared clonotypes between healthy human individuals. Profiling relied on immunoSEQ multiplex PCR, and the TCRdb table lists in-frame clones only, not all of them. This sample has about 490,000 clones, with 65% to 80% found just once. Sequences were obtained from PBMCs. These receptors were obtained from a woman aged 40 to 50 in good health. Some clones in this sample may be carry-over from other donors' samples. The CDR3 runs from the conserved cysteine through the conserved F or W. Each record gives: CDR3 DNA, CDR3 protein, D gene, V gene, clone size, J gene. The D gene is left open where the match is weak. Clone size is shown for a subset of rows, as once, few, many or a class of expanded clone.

CDR3 DNA: TGTGCCATCGGTCGGGAGCCAGGCGAGCAGTACTTC
CDR3 protein: CAIGREPGEQYF
D gene: .
V gene: TRBV10-3
clone size: .
J gene: TRBJ2-7

CDR3 DNA: TGTGCCAGTAAAGGGACTAGCGATACGCAGTATTTT
CDR3 protein: CASKGTSDTQYF
D gene: TRBD2
V gene: TRBV19
clone size: .
J gene: TRBJ2-3

CDR3 DNA: TGCGCCAGCAGCTGGACTAGCGGGAAGGATGAGCAGTTCTTC
CDR3 protein: CASSWTSGKDEQFF
D gene: TRBD2
V gene: TRBV5-1
clone size: .
J gene: TRBJ2-1

CDR3 DNA: TGTGCCATCAGTGGAGGGACAGGGACGGGGCAGCCCCAGCATTTT
CDR3 protein: CAISGGTGTGQPQHF
D gene: TRBD1
V gene: TRBV10-3
clone size: .
J gene: TRBJ1-5

CDR3 DNA: TGTGCTAGCAGCCTAGCGGGACGCCGGGGGGCCGGGGAGCTGTTTTTT
CDR3 protein: CASSLAGRRGAGELFF
D gene: TRBD2
V gene: TRBV7-7
clone size: .
J gene: TRBJ2-2

CDR3 DNA: TGCAGCGTTGTTCCTAGCGGGAGGCCGAACGAGCAGTACTTC
CDR3 protein: CSVVPSGRPNEQYF
D gene: TRBD2
V gene: TRBV29-1
clone size: .
J gene: TRBJ2-7

CDR3 DNA: TGCGCCAGTGCCTTGGGACTAGCGGGACCAGATACGCAGTATTTT
CDR3 protein: CASALGLAGPDTQYF
D gene: TRBD2
V gene: TRBV5-1
clone size: .
J gene: TRBJ2-3

CDR3 DNA: TGTGCCAGCAGCTTAATGCCAGCTCTGGCTCTGGGAGCCCAGTACTTC
CDR3 protein: CASSLMPALALGAQYF
D gene: .
V gene: TRBV7-2
clone size: many
J gene: TRBJ2-5

CDR3 DNA: TGTGCCATCAGTGAGGGGCCTACAGGGGCCTACGAGCAGTACTTC
CDR3 protein: CAISEGPTGAYEQYF
D gene: TRBD1
V gene: TRBV10-3
clone size: once
J gene: TRBJ2-7

CDR3 DNA: TGTGCCAGTAGTATAACGGGGGACACTGAAGCTTTCTTT
CDR3 protein: CASSITGDTEAFF
D gene: .
V gene: TRBV19
clone size: .
J gene: TRBJ1-1

CDR3 DNA: TGTGCCAGCAGCTTCGGTTCCGGCGGAGGGGAGACCCAGTACTTC
CDR3 protein: CASSFGSGGGETQYF
D gene: .
V gene: TRBV5-8
clone size: .
J gene: TRBJ2-5

CDR3 DNA: TGCGCCAGCAGCTTGGGGGTTGCAGAGACCCAGTACTTC
CDR3 protein: CASSLGVAETQYF
D gene: .
V gene: TRBV5-1
clone size: few
J gene: TRBJ2-5

CDR3 DNA: TGCGCCAGCAGAGCTTATGACAGGGGTGGAATAAACACTGAAGCTTTCTTT
CDR3 protein: CASRAYDRGGINTEAFF
D gene: TRBD1
V gene: TRBV5-1
clone size: .
J gene: TRBJ1-1

CDR3 DNA: TGCAGCGTTGAAGGTATCGCTTCCTACAATGAGCAGTTCTTC
CDR3 protein: CSVEGIASYNEQFF
D gene: .
V gene: TRBV29-1
clone size: .
J gene: TRBJ2-1

CDR3 DNA: TGTGCCAGCAGTCAGAGGGGTATCTATGCAGATACGCAGTATTTT
CDR3 protein: CASSQRGIYADTQYF
D gene: .
V gene: TRBV27
clone size: .
J gene: TRBJ2-3

CDR3 DNA: TGCAGCGTTGGGGGAATATCTGGGGCCAACGTCCTGACTTTC
CDR3 protein: CSVGGISGANVLTF
D gene: .
V gene: TRBV29-1
clone size: .
J gene: TRBJ2-6

CDR3 DNA: TGTGCCAGCTCACCACCTTCAACTAATGAAAAACTGTTTTTT
CDR3 protein: CASSPPSTNEKLFF
D gene: .
V gene: TRBV18
clone size: few
J gene: TRBJ1-4

CDR3 DNA: TGCGCCAGCAGCTCAGGATTTAATCGGGGCCGACGGGAAAAACTGTTTTTT
CDR3 protein: CASSSGFNRGRREKLFF
D gene: .
V gene: TRBV5-1
clone size: .
J gene: TRBJ1-4

CDR3 DNA: TGTGCCAGCAGCTCCGGGACTGGCTCCTACAATGAGCAGTTCTTC
CDR3 protein: CASSSGTGSYNEQFF
D gene: .
V gene: TRBV5-4
clone size: .
J gene: TRBJ2-1

CDR3 DNA: TGTGCCAGCTCACCAAACGCCGGAGACCAAAATGAAAAACTGTTTTTT
CDR3 protein: CASSPNAGDQNEKLFF
D gene: .
V gene: TRBV18
clone size: .
J gene: TRBJ1-4

CDR3 DNA: TGTGCCAGCAACCGAATCCGGTCCGGAAACACCATATATTTT
CDR3 protein: CASNRIRSGNTIYF
D gene: .
V gene: TRBV11-2
clone size: .
J gene: TRBJ1-3

CDR3 DNA: TGTGCCAGCAGCCTAGGGGGGGGTCGACCCTATGGCTACACCTTC
CDR3 protein: CASSLGGGRPYGYTF
D gene: .
V gene: TRBV28
clone size: .
J gene: TRBJ1-2

CDR3 DNA: TGTGCCAGCAGCTTCGGACAGGGGATAACCTACGAGCAGTACTTC
CDR3 protein: CASSFGQGITYEQYF
D gene: TRBD1
V gene: TRBV11-1
clone size: .
J gene: TRBJ2-7

CDR3 DNA: TGTGCCAGCAGCCTAAGTAGCGGGAGGTCAAATGAGCAGTTCTTC
CDR3 protein: CASSLSSGRSNEQFF
D gene: TRBD2
V gene: TRBV2
clone size: .
J gene: TRBJ2-1

CDR3 DNA: TGTGCCAGCAGCCGGTATTGGACGGAGACCCAGTACTTC
CDR3 protein: CASSRYWTETQYF
D gene: .
V gene: TRBV27
clone size: .
J gene: TRBJ2-5

CDR3 DNA: TGTGCCAGCGGAGAGACCCAGTACTTC
CDR3 protein: CASGETQYF
D gene: .
V gene: TRBV2
clone size: .
J gene: TRBJ2-5

CDR3 DNA: TGTGCCTGGAGTGCCCAGGGAAATGGCTACACCTTC
CDR3 protein: CAWSAQGNGYTF
D gene: .
V gene: TRBV30
clone size: .
J gene: TRBJ1-2

CDR3 DNA: TGTGCCAGTAGTTGGGCAGTTAGCAATCAGCCCCAGCATTTT
CDR3 protein: CASSWAVSNQPQHF
D gene: .
V gene: TRBV19
clone size: once
J gene: TRBJ1-5

CDR3 DNA: TGTGCCAGCAGTGTAGAGCGGGACTATGGCTACACCTTC
CDR3 protein: CASSVERDYGYTF
D gene: .
V gene: TRBV6-1
clone size: .
J gene: TRBJ1-2

CDR3 DNA: TGCGCCAGCAGCTTGGACTCCGGGACAGGAGGAAAACTGTTTTTT
CDR3 protein: CASSLDSGTGGKLFF
D gene: TRBD1
V gene: TRBV5-1
clone size: few
J gene: TRBJ1-4

CDR3 DNA: TGCGCCAGCAGCCCCCCCAAGCCGGGAGGGCCCAGGAATGAGCAGTTCTTC
CDR3 protein: CASSPPKPGGPRNEQFF
D gene: TRBD2
V gene: TRBV10-2
clone size: .
J gene: TRBJ2-1

CDR3 DNA: TGTGCCAGCAGTTACAGGGCAGGGAACACTGAAGCTTTCTTT
CDR3 protein: CASSYRAGNTEAFF
D gene: .
V gene: TRBV6-5
clone size: .
J gene: TRBJ1-1

CDR3 DNA: TGTGCCAGCAGTTTAAACACCCTGAACACTGAAGCTTTCTTT
CDR3 protein: CASSLNTLNTEAFF
D gene: .
V gene: TRBV27
clone size: once
J gene: TRBJ1-1

CDR3 DNA: TGTGCCAGCAGCTTGGGACCTAGGACAAATTCACCCCTCCACTTT
CDR3 protein: CASSLGPRTNSPLHF
D gene: .
V gene: TRBV7-9
clone size: few
J gene: TRBJ1-6

CDR3 DNA: TGTGCCACTTCTTGGGCTAACTATGGCTACACCTTC
CDR3 protein: CATSWANYGYTF
D gene: .
V gene: TRBV19
clone size: .
J gene: TRBJ1-2

CDR3 DNA: TGTGCCAGCAGACTAGTGAGGGATGAGCAGTTCTTC
CDR3 protein: CASRLVRDEQFF
D gene: .
V gene: TRBV6-1
clone size: .
J gene: TRBJ2-1

CDR3 DNA: TGTGCCAGCAGTCCGACTAGCGGCACAGATACGCAGTATTTT
CDR3 protein: CASSPTSGTDTQYF
D gene: TRBD2
V gene: TRBV7-9
clone size: .
J gene: TRBJ2-3

CDR3 DNA: TGTGCCAGCAGCTTACAGGGAGAAACTAATGAAAAACTGTTTTTT
CDR3 protein: CASSLQGETNEKLFF
D gene: .
V gene: TRBV7-9
clone size: .
J gene: TRBJ1-4

CDR3 DNA: TGTGCCAGCAGTTCCGGGACAAACCAAGAGACCCAGTACTTC
CDR3 protein: CASSSGTNQETQYF
D gene: .
V gene: TRBV28
clone size: .
J gene: TRBJ2-5

CDR3 DNA: TGTGCCAGCAGCTTAGACGCGAACACTGAAGCTTTCTTT
CDR3 protein: CASSLDANTEAFF
D gene: .
V gene: TRBV7-7
clone size: .
J gene: TRBJ1-1

CDR3 DNA: TGCAGCGTTGAAGAGTCAGGGGCGAACATTCAGTACTTC
CDR3 protein: CSVEESGANIQYF
D gene: .
V gene: TRBV29-1
clone size: .
J gene: TRBJ2-4

CDR3 DNA: TGTGCCTTCAACACGGATGAGCAGTACTTC
CDR3 protein: CAFNTDEQYF
D gene: .
V gene: TRBV30
clone size: .
J gene: TRBJ2-7

CDR3 DNA: TGTGCCAGCAGCCCACAGGGGGCTCAAGAGACCCAGTACTTC
CDR3 protein: CASSPQGAQETQYF
D gene: TRBD1
V gene: TRBV7-3
clone size: .
J gene: TRBJ2-5

CDR3 DNA: TGTGCCAGCAGCTTGGCCGCTCGGGAGGGGCGAGAGACCCAGTACTTC
CDR3 protein: CASSLAAREGRETQYF
D gene: TRBD2
V gene: TRBV5-6
clone size: once
J gene: TRBJ2-5

CDR3 DNA: TGTGCCAGCAGCTTGGCGGGAGCGACTAACTATGGCTACACCTTC
CDR3 protein: CASSLAGATNYGYTF
D gene: .
V gene: TRBV5-4
clone size: once
J gene: TRBJ1-2